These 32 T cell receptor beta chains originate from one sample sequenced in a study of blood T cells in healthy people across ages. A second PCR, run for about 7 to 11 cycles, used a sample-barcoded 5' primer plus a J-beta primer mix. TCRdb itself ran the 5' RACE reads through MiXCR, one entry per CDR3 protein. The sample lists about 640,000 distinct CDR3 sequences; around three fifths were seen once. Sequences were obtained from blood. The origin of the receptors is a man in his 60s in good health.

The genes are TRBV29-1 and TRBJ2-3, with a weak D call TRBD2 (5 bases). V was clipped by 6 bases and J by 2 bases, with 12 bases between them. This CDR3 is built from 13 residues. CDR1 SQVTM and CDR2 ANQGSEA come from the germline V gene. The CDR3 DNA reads TGCAGCGTAGACTCCGGGATCACAGATACGCAGTATTTT. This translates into CSVDSGITDTQYF.

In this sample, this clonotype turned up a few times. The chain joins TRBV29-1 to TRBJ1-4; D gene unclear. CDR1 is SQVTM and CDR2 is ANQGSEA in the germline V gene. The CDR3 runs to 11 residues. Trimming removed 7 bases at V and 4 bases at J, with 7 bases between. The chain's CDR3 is CSGSSNEKLFF. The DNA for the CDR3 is TGCAGCGGAAGCAGTAATGAAAAACTGTTTTTT.

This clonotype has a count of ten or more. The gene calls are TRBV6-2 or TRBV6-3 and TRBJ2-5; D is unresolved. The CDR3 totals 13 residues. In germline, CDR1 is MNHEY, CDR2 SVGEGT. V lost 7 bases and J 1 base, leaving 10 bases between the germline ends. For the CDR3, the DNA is TGTGCCAGCACTTATCACGGCCAAGAGACCCAGTACTTC. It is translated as CASTYHGQETQYF.

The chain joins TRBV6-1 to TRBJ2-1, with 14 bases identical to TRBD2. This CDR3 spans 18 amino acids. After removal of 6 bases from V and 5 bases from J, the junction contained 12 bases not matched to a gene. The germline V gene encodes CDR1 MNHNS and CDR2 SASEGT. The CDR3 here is CASSSTSGGARFDNEQFF. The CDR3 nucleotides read TGTGCCAGCAGCTCGACTAGCGGGGGGGCCAGGTTCGACAATGAGCAGTTCTTC.

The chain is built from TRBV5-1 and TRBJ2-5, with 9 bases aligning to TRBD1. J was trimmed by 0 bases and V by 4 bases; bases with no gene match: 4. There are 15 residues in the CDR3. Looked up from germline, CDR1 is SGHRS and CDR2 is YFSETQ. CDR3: CASSTTGGYQETQYF. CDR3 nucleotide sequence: TGCGCCAGCAGCACGACAGGGGGGTACCAAGAGACCCAGTACTTC.

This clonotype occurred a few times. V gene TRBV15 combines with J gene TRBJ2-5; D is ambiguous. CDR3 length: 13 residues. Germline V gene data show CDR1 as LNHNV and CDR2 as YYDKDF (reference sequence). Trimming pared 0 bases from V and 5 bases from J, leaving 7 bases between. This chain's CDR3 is CATSRDVQETQYF. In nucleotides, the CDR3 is TGTGCCACCAGCAGAGATGTTCAGGAGACCCAGTACTTC.

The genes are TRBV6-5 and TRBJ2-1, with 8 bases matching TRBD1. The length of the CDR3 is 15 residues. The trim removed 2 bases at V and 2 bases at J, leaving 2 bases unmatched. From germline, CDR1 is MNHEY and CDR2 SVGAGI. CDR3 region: CASSYGTGPYNEQFF. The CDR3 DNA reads TGTGCCAGCAGTTACGGGACAGGCCCCTACAATGAGCAGTTCTTC.

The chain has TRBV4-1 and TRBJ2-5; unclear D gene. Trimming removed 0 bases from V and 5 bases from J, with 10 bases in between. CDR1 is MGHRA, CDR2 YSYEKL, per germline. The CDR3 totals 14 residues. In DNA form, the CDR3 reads TGCGCCAGCAGCCAAGATCAGGCGGCGGAGACCCAGTACTTC. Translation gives CASSQDQAAETQYF.

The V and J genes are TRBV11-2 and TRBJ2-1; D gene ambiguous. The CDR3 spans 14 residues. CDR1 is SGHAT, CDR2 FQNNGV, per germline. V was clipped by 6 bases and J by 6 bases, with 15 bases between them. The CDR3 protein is CASSLNWGTNEQFF. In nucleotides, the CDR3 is TGTGCCAGCAGTTTAAATTGGGGAACCAATGAGCAGTTCTTC.

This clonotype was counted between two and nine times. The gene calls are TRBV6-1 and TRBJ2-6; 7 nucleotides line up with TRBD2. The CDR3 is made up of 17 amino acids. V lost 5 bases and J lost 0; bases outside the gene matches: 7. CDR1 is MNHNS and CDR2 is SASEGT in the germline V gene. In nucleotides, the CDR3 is TGTGCCAGCAGTAAAGGGGAGGGAGACTCTGGGGCCAACGTCCTGACTTTC. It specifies CASSKGEGDSGANVLTF.

The CDR3 bases are TGCAGCGGAACGGACACACCGGCCGCCAGGGGGGCCCAGTACTTC. It is translated as CSGTDTPAARGAQYF. This rearrangement joins TRBV20-1 to TRBJ2-5, with D possibly matching TRBD1 (7 bases). The CDR3 is made up of 15 amino acids. Germline V gene sequence: CDR1 DFQATT, CDR2 SNEGSKA (reference sequence).

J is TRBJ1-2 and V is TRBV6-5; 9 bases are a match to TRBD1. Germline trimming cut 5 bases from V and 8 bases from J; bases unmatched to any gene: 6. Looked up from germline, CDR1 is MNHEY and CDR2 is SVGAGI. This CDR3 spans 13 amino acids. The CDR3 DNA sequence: TGTGCCAGCAGTACAGGGGGCTCGGGGGGCTACACCTTC. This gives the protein CASSTGGSGGYTF.

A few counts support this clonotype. The CDR3 loop reads CASSRLRGTDTQYF. CDR3 coding DNA: TGTGCCAGCTCTAGGCTCCGAGGGACAGATACGCAGTATTTT. The chain couples TRBV28 to TRBJ2-3, with a possible D match to TRBD2 (5 bases). CDR3 length equals 14 residues. V dropped 8 bases and J dropped 3 bases, with 15 bases sitting between them. Germline V gene lookup returns CDR1 MDHEN and CDR2 SYDVKM.

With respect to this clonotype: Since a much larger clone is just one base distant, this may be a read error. The DNA for the CDR3 is TGTGCCAGCAGCGTAGGAATAGCGGGGGGCCTCAGGAGCTCCTACAATGAGCAGTACTTC. Residues: CASSVGIAGGLRSSYNEQYF. The rearrangement joins TRBV9 to TRBJ2-7; TRBD2 aligns across 10 bases. The CDR3 covers 20 residues. Germline CDR1 and CDR2: SGDLS and YYNGEE. Unmatched junction bases numbered 22, after V lost 0 bases and J lost 7 bases.

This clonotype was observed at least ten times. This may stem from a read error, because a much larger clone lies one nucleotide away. The DNA of the CDR3 is TGTGCCAGCAGCTTCGCCGGACTTTCCAATGAGCAGTTCTTC. Translation gives CASSFAGLSNEQFF. V usage is TRBV11-3 and J usage is TRBJ2-1; the D gene is possibly TRBD2 (5 bases). This CDR3 has 14 residues. Trimming shortened V by 3 bases and J by 6 bases, and 12 bases separated the two germline ends. Germline assignment: CDR1 SGHNT and CDR2 YENEEA.

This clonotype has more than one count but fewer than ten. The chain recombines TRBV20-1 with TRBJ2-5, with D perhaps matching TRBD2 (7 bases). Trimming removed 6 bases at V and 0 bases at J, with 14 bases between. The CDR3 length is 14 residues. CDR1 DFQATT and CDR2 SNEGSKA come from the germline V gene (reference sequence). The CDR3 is CSAPKGGYQETQYF. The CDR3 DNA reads TGCAGTGCCCCCAAGGGGGGGTACCAAGAGACCCAGTACTTC.

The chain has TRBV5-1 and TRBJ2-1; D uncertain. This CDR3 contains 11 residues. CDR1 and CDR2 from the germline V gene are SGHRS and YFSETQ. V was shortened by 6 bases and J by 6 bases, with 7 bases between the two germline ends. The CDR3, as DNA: TGCGCCAGCATGATAGGCAATGAGCAGTTCTTC. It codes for CASMIGNEQFF.

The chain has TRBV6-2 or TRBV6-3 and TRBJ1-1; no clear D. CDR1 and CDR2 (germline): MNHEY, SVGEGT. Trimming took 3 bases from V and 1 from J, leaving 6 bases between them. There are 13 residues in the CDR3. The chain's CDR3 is CASSYRQNTEAFF. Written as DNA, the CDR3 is TGTGCCAGCAGTTATCGGCAGAACACTGAAGCTTTCTTT.

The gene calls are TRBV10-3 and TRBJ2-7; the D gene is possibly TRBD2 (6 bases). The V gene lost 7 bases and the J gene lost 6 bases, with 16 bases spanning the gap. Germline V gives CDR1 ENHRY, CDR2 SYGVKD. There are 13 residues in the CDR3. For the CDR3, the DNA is TGTGCCATCAAGGGAGGCGGGGTAGGCGAGCAGTACTTC. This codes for CAIKGGGVGEQYF.

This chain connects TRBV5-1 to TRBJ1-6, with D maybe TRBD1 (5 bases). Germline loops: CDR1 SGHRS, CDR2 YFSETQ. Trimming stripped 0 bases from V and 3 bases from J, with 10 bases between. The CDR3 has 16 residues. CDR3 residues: CASSLGTGDYNSPLHF. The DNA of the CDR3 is TGCGCCAGCAGCTTGGGGACGGGGGACTATAATTCACCCCTCCACTTT.

CDR3 coding DNA: TGCGCCAGCAGGATGGACTGGCGGAGCACAGATACGCAGTATTTT. Protein: CASRMDWRSTDTQYF. This rearrangement joins TRBV5-1 to TRBJ2-3, with D tentatively TRBD2 (5 bases). There are 15 residues in the CDR3. The germline V gene has CDR1 SGHRS and CDR2 YFSETQ. Trimming left V 5 bases short and J 0 bases short, with 13 bases between.

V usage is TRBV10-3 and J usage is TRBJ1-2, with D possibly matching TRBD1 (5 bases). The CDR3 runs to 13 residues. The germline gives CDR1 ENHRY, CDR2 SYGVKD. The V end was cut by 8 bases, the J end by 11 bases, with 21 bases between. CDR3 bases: TGTGCCATCCATGCCGGGGCAGGAGGAGATTACACCTTC. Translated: CAIHAGAGGDYTF.

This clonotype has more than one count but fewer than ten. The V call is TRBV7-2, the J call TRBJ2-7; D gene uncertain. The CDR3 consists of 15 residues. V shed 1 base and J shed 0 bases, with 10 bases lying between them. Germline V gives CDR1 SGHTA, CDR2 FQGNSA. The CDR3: CASSLVGWDSYEQYF. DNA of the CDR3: TGTGCCAGCAGCTTAGTGGGGTGGGACTCCTACGAGCAGTACTTC.

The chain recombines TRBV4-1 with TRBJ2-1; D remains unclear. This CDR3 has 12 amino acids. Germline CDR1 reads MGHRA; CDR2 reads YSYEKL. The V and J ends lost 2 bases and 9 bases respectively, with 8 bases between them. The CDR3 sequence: CASSQSGVEQFF. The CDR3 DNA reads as TGCGCCAGCAGCCAATCCGGTGTTGAGCAGTTCTTC.

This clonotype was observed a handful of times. CDR3 region: CASSVEGTGELFF. The CDR3 coding sequence is TGTGCCAGCAGCGTAGAGGGAACCGGGGAGCTGTTTTTT. The rearrangement links TRBV9 to TRBJ2-2; no firm D call. Germline V CDR1 and CDR2: SGDLS, YYNGEE. The germline V and J ends were trimmed by 0 bases and 5 bases, with 5 bases remaining between them. CDR3 length: 13 residues.

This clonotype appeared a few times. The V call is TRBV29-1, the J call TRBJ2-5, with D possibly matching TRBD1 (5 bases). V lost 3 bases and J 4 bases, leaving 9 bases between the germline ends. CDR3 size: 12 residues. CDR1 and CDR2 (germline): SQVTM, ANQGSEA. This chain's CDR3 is CSVDLGRETQYF. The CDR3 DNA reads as TGCAGCGTTGATCTGGGGCGAGAGACCCAGTACTTC.

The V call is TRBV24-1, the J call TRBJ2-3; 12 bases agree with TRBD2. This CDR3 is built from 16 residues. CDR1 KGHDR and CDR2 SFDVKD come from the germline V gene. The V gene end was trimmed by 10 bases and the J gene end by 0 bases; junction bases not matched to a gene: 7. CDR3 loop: CATRLAGASSTDTQYF. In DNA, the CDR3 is TGTGCCACGCGACTAGCGGGGGCTTCTAGCACAGATACGCAGTATTTT.

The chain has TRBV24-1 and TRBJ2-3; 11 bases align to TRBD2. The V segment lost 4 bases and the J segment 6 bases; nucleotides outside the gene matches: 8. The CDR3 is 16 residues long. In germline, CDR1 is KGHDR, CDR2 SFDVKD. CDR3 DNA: TGTGCCACCAGTGACTCAATAGCGGGGGGGCTGGATACGCAGTATTTT. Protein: CATSDSIAGGLDTQYF.

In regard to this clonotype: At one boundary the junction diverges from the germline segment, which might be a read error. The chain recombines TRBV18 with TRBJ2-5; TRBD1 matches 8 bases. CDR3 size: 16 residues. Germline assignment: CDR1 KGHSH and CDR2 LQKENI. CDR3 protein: CVSSPSLTGASETQYF. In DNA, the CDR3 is TGTGTCAGCTCACCTTCCCTGACAGGGGCCTCAGAGACCCAGTACTTC. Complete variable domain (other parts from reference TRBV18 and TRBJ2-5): NAGVMQNPRHLVRRRGQEARLRCSPMKGHSHVYWYRQLPEEGLKFMVYLQKENIIDESGMPKERFSAEFPKEGPSILRIQQVVRGDSAAYFCVSSPSLTGASETQYFGPGTRLLVL.

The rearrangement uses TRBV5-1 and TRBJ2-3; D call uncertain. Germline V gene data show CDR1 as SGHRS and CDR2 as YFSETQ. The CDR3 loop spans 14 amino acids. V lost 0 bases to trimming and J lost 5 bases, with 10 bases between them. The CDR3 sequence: CASSLALGGDTQYF. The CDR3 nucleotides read TGCGCCAGCAGCTTGGCCCTAGGTGGAGATACGCAGTATTTT.

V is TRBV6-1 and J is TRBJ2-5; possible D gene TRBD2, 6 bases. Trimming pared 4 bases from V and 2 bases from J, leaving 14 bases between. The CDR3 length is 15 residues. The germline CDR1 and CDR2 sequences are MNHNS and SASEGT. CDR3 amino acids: CASSARGTRQETQYF. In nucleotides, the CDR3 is TGTGCCAGCAGTGCTCGGGGGACGCGGCAAGAGACCCAGTACTTC.

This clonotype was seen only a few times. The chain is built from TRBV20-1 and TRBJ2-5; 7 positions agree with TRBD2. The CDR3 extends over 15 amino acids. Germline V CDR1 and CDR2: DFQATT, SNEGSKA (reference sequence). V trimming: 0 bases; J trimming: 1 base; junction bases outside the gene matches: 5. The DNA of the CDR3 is TGCAGTGCTAGAGATCCAGCGGGGTTCCAAGAGACCCAGTACTTC. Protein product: CSARDPAGFQETQYF.